This entry concerns a single T cell receptor beta chain. Its specificity is unknown. Relying on iRepertoire HTBI primers and Arm-PCR of CDR3 regions, the team built TCR beta libraries. TCRdb re-called the multiplex PCR reads with MiXCR, one entry per CDR3 protein. This sample has around 460,000 distinct CDR3 sequences; about 22% occur once, and the top ten carry approximately 14%. The data belong to a study of regulatory T cells in long-lasting Graves disease. Whole-study results and caveats: Lower TCR diversity characterized persistent Graves' patients relative to newly diagnosed patients. TRBV28, TRBJ1-2 and TRBJ2-5 were segments that persistent disease favored.

Germline V gives CDR1 MDHEN, CDR2 SYDVKM. V dropped 3 bases and J dropped 4 bases, with 13 bases sitting between them. CDR3 length: 14 residues. As to time point: persistent/refractory GD, antithyroid drugs over 5 years with positive TRAb. Extracted PBMC RNA gave rise to the TCR library. Diagnosis followed American Thyroid Association guidelines for Graves' disease. Sequencing was performed on peripheral blood mononuclear cells (PBMCs), taken when the disease was refractory, from a patient treated with antithyroid drugs. V and J are TRBV28 and TRBJ2-7; D may be TRBD2 (6 bases). The clonotype comes from a female donor with Graves disease. In nucleotides, the CDR3 is TGTGCCAGCAGTTTTGGGGGGACTGGTTACGAGCAGTACTTC. Protein sequence: CASSFGGTGYEQYF.